This T cell receptor beta chain was recovered during a study of PD-1 blockade in classical Hodgkin lymphoma. The study, taken as a whole, reports: Newly diagnosed patients reportedly had lower baseline TCR diversity than healthy donors.

Concerning this clone: Its antigen is still unknown.

The method was immunoSEQ multiplex PCR; TCRdb's version includes in-frame clones alone and lacks a portion of them. The sample includes 40,000 to 45,000 clones, about 77% seen only once; the top ten take roughly an eighth. Every one of the patients relapsed after autologous stem cell transplantation (brentuximab vedotin exposure was variable). The CDR3 loop spans 14 amino acids. The germline V gene has CDR1 SQVTM and CDR2 ANQGSEA. V lost 0 bases, J lost 6 bases, and 14 bases lay in between. The specimen was peripheral blood mononuclear cells (PBMCs), collected at baseline. The genes are TRBV29-1 and TRBJ1-2; D is perhaps TRBD1 (5 bases). The sequence came from a human donor with classical Hodgkin lymphoma. CDR3 residues: CSVEEGQGGDGYTF. CDR3 in DNA: TGCAGCGTTGAAGAGGGGCAGGGAGGCGATGGCTACACCTTC.